Shown below are 29 T cell receptor beta chains from a single sample sequenced in a study of PD-L1 blockade in urothelial cancer. This table comes from immunoSEQ multiplex PCR, and its TCRdb copy is limited to in-frame clones, with some not included. In the table there are about 36,000 clones, 75% to 90% of which are singletons. Time point indicated: peripheral blood 6 weeks after treatment start. Sequences were derived from PBMCs, sampled around atezolizumab (anti-PD-L1) treatment. The source is a man aged 35-49 years with urothelial cancer.

This clone was counted between two and nine times. J is TRBJ1-5 and V is TRBV30; D is possibly TRBD1 (6 bases). Germline V gene lookup returns CDR1 GTSNPN and CDR2 SVGIG (reference sequence). CDR3 length equals 14 residues. V was clipped by 0 bases and J by 2 bases, with 8 bases between them. The CDR3 loop reads CAWSVEGGNQPQHF. For the CDR3, the DNA is TGTGCCTGGAGTGTAGAGGGGGGCAATCAGCCCCAGCATTTT.

This clone was seen only once. The V gene is TRBV2, the J gene TRBJ2-7, with 7 nucleotides matching TRBD1. There are 15 residues in the CDR3. Trimming took 7 bases from V and 2 from J; bases not matched to a gene: 11. In germline, CDR1 is SNHLY, CDR2 FYNNEI. The CDR3 DNA reads TGTGCCAGCACTTTGACAGGGCTCCAAGCCTACGAGCAGTACTTC. Its translation is CASTLTGLQAYEQYF. The whole variable domain, remainder taken from reference TRBV2 and TRBJ2-7, is EPEVTQTPSHQVTQMGQEVILRCVPISNHLYFYWYRQILGQKVEFLVSFYNNEISEKSEIFDDQFSVERPDGSNFTLKIRSTKLEDSAMYFCASTLTGLQAYEQYFGPGTRLTVT.

CDR3 nucleotides: TGTGCCAGCTCCCACGACGGACAGGGAAATGGCTACACCTTC. Its protein is CASSHDGQGNGYTF. V usage is TRBV18 and J usage is TRBJ1-2, with TRBD1 matching 8 bases. Germline trimming cut 6 bases from V and 6 bases from J; bases unmatched to any gene: 9. The CDR3 runs 14 residues. CDR1 is KGHSH and CDR2 is LQKENI in the germline V gene.

This clone has only one observation. This chain links TRBV28 with TRBJ1-3, with a tentative D call TRBD1 (5 bases). Germline V gene sequence: CDR1 MDHEN, CDR2 SYDVKM. The V end lost 3 bases, the J end lost 1 base, and 13 bases lay between the germline ends. This CDR3 has 16 residues. CDR3 protein: CASSFSGGLSGNTIYF. The CDR3 DNA sequence: TGTGCCAGCAGTTTTAGCGGGGGACTATCTGGAAACACCATATATTTT.

The chain recombines TRBV11-2 with TRBJ2-6, with 8 bases identical to TRBD1. J gave up 1 base and V 5 bases, and 4 bases lay outside the gene matches. The CDR3 has 16 residues. The germline CDR1 and CDR2 sequences are SGHAT and FQNNGV. CDR3: CASSRDRISGANVLTF. DNA for the CDR3: TGTGCCAGCAGCAGGGACAGGATTTCTGGGGCCAACGTCCTGACTTTC. The full variable domain, completed using reference TRBV11-2 and TRBJ2-6, is EAGVAQSPRYKIIEKRQSVAFWCNPISGHATLYWYQQILGQGPKLLIQFQNNGVVDDSQLPKDRFSAERLKGVDSTLKIQPAKLEDSAVYLCASSRDRISGANVLTFGAGSRLTVL.

The J gene is TRBJ2-7, the V gene TRBV28; 7 bases align to TRBD2. Germline CDR1 is MDHEN and CDR2 is SYDVKM. CDR3 size: 14 residues. After removal of 7 bases from V and 3 bases from J, the junction contained 9 bases not matched to a gene. CDR3 sequence reads: CASTLAVRGYEQYF. The CDR3 DNA reads TGTGCCAGCACCCTAGCGGTGAGGGGCTACGAGCAGTACTTC.

The DNA of the CDR3 is TGCGCCAGCAGCCAAGGACCGAGGGCGGGACTGGGGGGGTCAGATACGCAGTATTTT. Encoded protein: CASSQGPRAGLGGSDTQYF. The chain employs TRBV4-1 and TRBJ2-3; 7 positions match TRBD2. The V gene's germline CDR1 is MGHRA and CDR2 YSYEKL. V shed 1 base and J 4 bases; nucleotides not matched to a gene: 17. This CDR3 comprises 19 residues.

The chain is built from TRBV9 and TRBJ2-5; D remains unclear. CDR3 length: 14 amino acids. Germline-derived CDR1 and CDR2 are SGDLS and YYNGEE. V shed 0 bases and J shed 4 bases, with 10 bases lying between them. CDR3 amino acids: CASSVEPTGETQYF. The CDR3 DNA reads as TGTGCCAGCAGCGTAGAACCGACGGGAGAGACCCAGTACTTC. The full variable domain, its missing parts supplied by reference TRBV9 and TRBJ2-5, is DSGVTQTPKHLITATGQRVTLRCSPRSGDLSVYWYQQSLDQGLQFLIQYYNGEERAKGNILERFSAQQFPDLHSELNLSSLELGDSALYFCASSVEPTGETQYFGPGTRLLVL.

The chain couples TRBV6-5 to TRBJ1-5, with 9 positions matching TRBD1. This CDR3 region has 14 residues. V shed 6 bases, J shed 5 bases, and the junction held 5 bases outside the gene matches. Germline V gives CDR1 MNHEY, CDR2 SVGAGI. The CDR3 is CASRQTGGDQPQHF. In nucleotides, the CDR3 is TGTGCCAGCAGACAAACAGGGGGCGATCAGCCCCAGCATTTT.

This clone was found once. The chain carries TRBV9 and TRBJ2-5; 8 bases align to TRBD1. V was clipped by 0 bases and J by 1 base; unmatched bases: 2. The CDR3 has 15 residues. Per germline, CDR1 SGDLS and CDR2 YYNGEE. This CDR3 reads CASSVGTGSQETQYF. The CDR3 DNA follows: TGTGCCAGCAGCGTAGGGACAGGGAGCCAAGAGACCCAGTACTTC.

This sequence joins TRBV7-3 and TRBJ2-1; 9 nucleotides agree with TRBD2. The trim removed 5 bases at V and 3 bases at J, leaving 5 bases unmatched. Looked up from germline, CDR1 is SGHTA and CDR2 is FQGTGA. CDR3 size: 15 residues. As DNA, the CDR3 is TGTGCCAGCAGCAAGACTAGCGGAGGCTACAATGAGCAGTTCTTC. The encoded protein is CASSKTSGGYNEQFF.

V is TRBV9 and J is TRBJ2-5; TRBD2 aligns across 15 bases. V lost 0 bases, J lost 1 base, and 7 bases stayed unmatched. This CDR3 has 19 residues. Germline V lookup: CDR1 SGDLS, CDR2 YYNGEE. CDR3 region: CASSVAPPGLAGGQETQYF. The CDR3 DNA follows: TGTGCCAGCAGCGTAGCCCCCCCGGGACTAGCGGGAGGCCAAGAGACCCAGTACTTC.

This chain connects TRBV15 to TRBJ1-1; the D is unclear. This CDR3 contains 13 residues. The ends were cut back, 0 bases at V and 7 bases at J, with 9 bases in the middle. The germline CDR1 and CDR2 sequences are LNHNV and YYDKDF (reference sequence). The CDR3 DNA is TGTGCCACCAGCAGAGATGGCCGGGATGAAGCTTTCTTT. It is translated as CATSRDGRDEAFF.

This chain joins TRBV19 and TRBJ2-7, with D maybe TRBD2 (5 bases). Germline V lookup: CDR1 LNHDA, CDR2 SQIVND (reference sequence). V lost 5 bases, J lost 4 bases, and 6 bases lay in between. The CDR3 covers 11 residues. This chain's CDR3 is CASSGLYEQYF. DNA of the CDR3: TGTGCCAGTAGTGGACTGTACGAGCAGTACTTC. The variable domain in full, completed from reference TRBV19 and TRBJ2-7, reads DGGITQSPKYLFRKEGQNVTLSCEQNLNHDAMYWYRQDPGQGLRLIYYSQIVNDFQKGDIAEGYSVSREKKESFPLTVTSAQKNPTAFYLCASSGLYEQYFGPGTRLTVT.

As to this clone: Relative to the germline gene, one junction end is altered; a read error may explain this. This chain connects TRBV28 to TRBJ2-1; 9 nucleotides match TRBD1. Germline V CDR1 and CDR2: MDHEN, SYDVKM. CDR3 length equals 15 residues. Here the CDR3 reads CASSFRTGVYDEQFF. The CDR3 region has the DNA TGTGCCAGCAGTTTCAGGACAGGGGTCTACGATGAGCAGTTCTTC. Supplemented by reference TRBV28 and TRBJ2-1, the full variable domain reads DVKVTQSSRYLVKRTGEKVFLECVQDMDHENMFWYRQDPGLGLRLIYFSYDVKMKEKGDIPEGYSVSREKKERFSLILESASTNQTSMYLCASSFRTGVYDEQFFGPGTRLTVL.

CDR3 amino acids: CASSSLAENNEQFF. CDR3 DNA sequence: TGCGCCAGCAGCTCACTAGCGGAAAACAATGAGCAGTTCTTC. V and J are TRBV5-1 and TRBJ2-1; 8 positions agree with TRBD2. Germline V gene data show CDR1 as SGHRS and CDR2 as YFSETQ. With V trimmed by 3 bases and J by 5 bases, 4 bases remained unmatched. The CDR3 is made up of 14 amino acids.

The chain links TRBV28 to TRBJ2-7; TRBD2 matches 8 bases. CDR1 is MDHEN, CDR2 SYDVKM, per germline. This CDR3 is 15 amino acids long. Germline trimming cut 5 bases from V and 2 bases from J; bases unmatched to any gene: 8. Written as DNA, the CDR3 is TGTGCCAGCAGTCCTTCCGGGACTAGTACCTACGAGCAGTACTTC. Residues: CASSPSGTSTYEQYF.

This chain connects TRBV5-4 to TRBJ2-2, with 14 bases aligning to TRBD2. V lost 0 bases, J lost 2 bases, and 3 bases stayed unmatched. Germline V gives CDR1 SGHNT, CDR2 YYREEE (reference sequence). CDR3 length: 18 residues. CDR3 sequence: CASSLGTSGRTNTGELFF. CDR3 bases: TGTGCCAGCAGCTTGGGGACTAGCGGGAGGACTAACACCGGGGAGCTGTTTTTT.

The chain links TRBV2 to TRBJ1-2; 11 positions match TRBD1. Germline V lookup: CDR1 SNHLY, CDR2 FYNNEI. The CDR3 is 13 residues long. V lost 5 bases and J lost 6; bases outside the gene matches: 2. Here the CDR3 reads CASSWTGGNGYTF. Written as DNA, the CDR3 is TGTGCCAGCAGTTGGACAGGGGGCAATGGCTACACCTTC.

This chain connects TRBV7-2 to TRBJ2-2; 9 positions agree with TRBD1. From germline, CDR1 is SGHTA and CDR2 FQGNSA. Trimming removed 2 bases from V and 6 bases from J; junction bases left unmatched: 4. The length of the CDR3 is 15 residues. CDR3 in DNA: TGTGCCAGCAGCTTAAGGACAGGGGACTCCGGGGAGCTGTTTTTT. Amino acids: CASSLRTGDSGELFF.

The CDR3 loop is CASSLYGRGDEQFF. In nucleotides, the CDR3 is TGTGCCAGCAGCTTATACGGGAGAGGCGATGAGCAGTTCTTC. The chain recombines TRBV11-2 with TRBJ2-1; D perhaps matches TRBD2 (6 bases). The CDR3 consists of 14 residues. The V end was cut by 2 bases, the J end by 8 bases, with 13 bases between. Germline V CDR1 and CDR2: SGHAT, FQNNGV.

The chain has TRBV2 and TRBJ1-2; D call uncertain. The V and J ends lost 5 bases and 4 bases respectively, with 17 bases between them. Germline CDR1 and CDR2: SNHLY and FYNNEI. CDR3 size: 15 residues. Here the CDR3 reads CASSTLSGVGYGYTF. In DNA, the CDR3 is TGTGCCAGCAGTACCTTATCCGGGGTAGGCTATGGCTACACCTTC.

The chain uses TRBV7-2 and TRBJ2-7; a weak D match, TRBD2 (6 bases). The CDR3 has 13 amino acids. V was pared by 4 bases and J by 2 bases, with 9 bases between. Looked up from germline, CDR1 is SGHTA and CDR2 is FQGNSA. The CDR3 reads CASSYGGTYEQYF. The CDR3 DNA reads TGTGCCAGCAGCTACGGGGGAACCTACGAGCAGTACTTC.

This sequence joins TRBV15 and TRBJ2-2; 7 nucleotides agree with TRBD1. The V segment lost 8 bases and the J segment 0 bases; nucleotides outside the gene matches: 6. Germline V gene lookup returns CDR1 LNHNV and CDR2 YYDKDF (reference sequence). The CDR3 runs to 15 residues. CDR3 coding DNA: TGTGCCACCGTGACAGGGTCCGCGAACACCGGGGAGCTGTTTTTT. It is translated as CATVTGSANTGELFF.

The table lists this clone with a few counts. The chain is built from TRBV27 and TRBJ2-3, with 13 bases aligning to TRBD2. Trimming took 6 bases from V and 4 from J; bases not matched to a gene: 4. The CDR3 is 15 amino acids. The germline V gene encodes CDR1 MNHEY and CDR2 SMNVEV (reference sequence). The CDR3 coding sequence is TGTGCCAGCAGACTAGCGGGAGGGCCCTCAGATACGCAGTATTTT. Its translation: CASRLAGGPSDTQYF.

This rearrangement joins TRBV28 to TRBJ1-4; D perhaps matches TRBD1 (6 bases). The CDR3 has 18 amino acids. CDR1 and CDR2 (germline): MDHEN, SYDVKM. V lost 0 bases and J 5 bases, leaving 19 bases between the germline ends. The CDR3 here is CASSLWDSRLPKNEKLFF. CDR3 DNA: TGTGCCAGCAGTTTATGGGACAGCCGACTACCTAAAAATGAAAAACTGTTTTTT.

The chain recombines TRBV7-9 with TRBJ2-1, with D possibly TRBD2 on 5 matching bases. V was trimmed by 5 bases and J by 10 bases, leaving 15 bases between them. CDR3 length: 13 amino acids. Germline CDR1 is SEHNR and CDR2 is FQNEAQ (reference sequence). The CDR3 region is CASSHISGREQFF. DNA of the CDR3: TGTGCCAGCAGCCACATCAGCGGCCGGGAGCAGTTCTTC.

The chain couples TRBV28 to TRBJ2-2, with 7 bases fitting TRBD1. V was pared by 6 bases and J by 4 bases, with 8 bases of the junction left unmatched. Germline V CDR1 and CDR2: MDHEN, SYDVKM. The CDR3 runs 15 residues. CDR3 sequence: CASRTQGFGTGELFF. CDR3 nucleotides: TGTGCCAGCAGGACACAGGGGTTTGGCACCGGGGAGCTGTTTTTT.

This clone was counted only a few times. The J gene is TRBJ1-1, the V gene TRBV6-1; no definite D call. Trimming cost V 8 bases and J 5 bases, with 12 bases left between them. Germline V CDR1 and CDR2: MNHNS, SASEGT. This CDR3 region has 12 residues. CDR3 protein: CASYREGTEAFF. CDR3 in DNA: TGTGCCAGCTATAGGGAGGGTACTGAAGCTTTCTTT.